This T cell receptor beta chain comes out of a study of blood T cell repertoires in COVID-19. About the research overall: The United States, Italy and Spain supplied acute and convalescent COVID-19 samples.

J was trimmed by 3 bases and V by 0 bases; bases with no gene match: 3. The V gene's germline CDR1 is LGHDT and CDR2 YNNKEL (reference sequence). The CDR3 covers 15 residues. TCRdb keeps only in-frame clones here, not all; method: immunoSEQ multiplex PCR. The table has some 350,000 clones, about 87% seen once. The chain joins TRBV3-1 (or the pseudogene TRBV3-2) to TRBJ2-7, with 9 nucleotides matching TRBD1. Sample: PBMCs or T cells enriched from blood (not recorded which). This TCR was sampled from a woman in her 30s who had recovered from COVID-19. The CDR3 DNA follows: TGTGCCAGCAGCCAAGATGCGACAGGGGGCTACGAGCAGTACTTC. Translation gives CASSQDATGGYEQYF.